The 20 T cell receptor beta chains presented below share a single source sample, sequenced in a study of response to subunit inactivated influenza vaccine. Using its own MiXCR run on the RT-PCR reads, TCRdb lists one record per CDR3 protein. The table has approximately 160,000 distinct CDR3 sequences, about 10% seen once; the top ten hold roughly 33%. The input for sequencing was CD8+ T cells sorted from PBMCs, taken roughly 24 months after vaccination. The receptors were gathered from a man between 50 and 69 years old who received an inactivated influenza vaccine.

The chain carries TRBV20-1 and TRBJ2-3; D gene unclear. The CDR3 has 11 residues. Germline CDR1 and CDR2: DFQATT and SNEGSKA (reference sequence). V was pared by 6 bases and J by 6 bases, with 10 bases between. The chain's CDR3 is CSAPFGDTQYF. DNA for the CDR3: TGCAGTGCCCCATTCGGTGATACGCAGTATTTT.

This clonotype has a count of ten or more. The chain combines TRBV7-9 with TRBJ1-5; D remains ambiguous. The CDR3 loop spans 14 amino acids. Germline values: CDR1 SEHNR, CDR2 FQNEAQ (reference sequence). Trimming stripped 1 base from V and 8 bases from J, with 12 bases between. CDR3 bases: TGTGCCAGCAGCTTAGGGTCAGCTCGCGAGCCCCAGCATTTT. It is translated as CASSLGSAREPQHF.

The chain employs TRBV15 and TRBJ2-1; 8 nucleotides match TRBD2. CDR1 is LNHNV, CDR2 YYDKDF, per germline (reference sequence). CDR3 length equals 15 residues. J was trimmed by 6 bases and V by 1 base; bases with no gene match: 5. The CDR3 here is CATSRVSLAGNEQFF. In nucleotides, the CDR3 is TGTGCCACCAGCAGAGTCTCGCTAGCGGGCAATGAGCAGTTCTTC. The full variable domain, completed using reference TRBV15 and TRBJ2-1, is DAMVIQNPRYQVTQFGKPVTLSCSQTLNHNVMYWYQQKSSQAPKLLFHYYDKDFNNEADTPDNFQSRRPNTSFCFLDIRSPGLGDTAMYLCATSRVSLAGNEQFFGPGTRLTVL.

This clonotype turned up a few times. The chain recombines TRBV27 with TRBJ2-3; 10 bases map to TRBD2. Germline values: CDR1 MNHEY, CDR2 SMNVEV (reference sequence). The CDR3 is made up of 17 amino acids. The junction had 14 bases not matched to a gene; V was cut back by 5 bases and J by 6 bases. CDR3 amino acids: CASSPEVGAGGMDTQYF. Written as DNA, the CDR3 is TGTGCCAGCAGTCCCGAAGTAGGAGCGGGAGGGATGGATACGCAGTATTTT.

This chain connects TRBV7-8 to TRBJ1-1; D gene ambiguous. Germline V CDR1 and CDR2: SGHVS, FQNEAQ. The ends were cut back, 5 bases at V and 0 bases at J, with 4 bases in the middle. This CDR3 has 12 amino acids. CDR3 DNA: TGTGCCAGCAGCAAGTTGAACACTGAAGCTTTCTTT. Translated, it gives CASSKLNTEAFF. The variable domain in full, with the rest retrieved from reference TRBV7-8 and TRBJ1-1, is GAGVSQSPRYKVAKRGQDVALRCDPISGHVSLFWYQQALGQGPEFLTYFQNEAQLDKSGLPSDRFFAERPEGSVSTLKIQRTQQEDSAVYLCASSKLNTEAFFGQGTRLTVV.

The chain couples TRBV6-2 or TRBV6-3 to TRBJ1-5; TRBD1 might be the D (6 bases). The CDR3 contains 13 residues. With 8 bases removed from V and 4 bases from J, the gap between germline ends came to 12 bases. Germline-derived CDR1 and CDR2 are MNHEY and SVGEGT. DNA for the CDR3: TGTGCCAGCGGGGGGGCAAGGAATCAGCCCCAGCATTTT. Its protein is CASGGARNQPQHF.

There are many counts of this clonotype. The V call is TRBV10-3, the J call TRBJ2-7; TRBD1 aligns across 8 bases. The V gene end was trimmed by 0 bases and the J gene end by 1 base; junction bases not matched to a gene: 2. There are 15 residues in the CDR3. Germline V gives CDR1 ENHRY, CDR2 SYGVKD. Written as DNA, the CDR3 is TGTGCCATCAGTGAGTCTGGGACAGGATCCTACGAGCAGTACTTC. As protein: CAISESGTGSYEQYF.

This clonotype was seen at least ten times. The chain joins TRBV12-3 or TRBV12-4 to TRBJ2-5; 9 bases are a match to TRBD2. This CDR3 has 15 residues. The ends lost 5 bases at V and 2 bases at J; junction bases unmatched: 6. DNA of the CDR3: TGTGCCAGCAGTGGCGGGACTAGCAAACAAGAGACCCAGTACTTC. Translated: CASSGGTSKQETQYF.

Written as DNA, the CDR3 is TGTGCCAGCGGGGAGGGGGTGACCTACAATGAGCAGTTCTTC. Protein product: CASGEGVTYNEQFF. The chain couples TRBV3-1 to TRBJ2-1; tentatively, D is TRBD2 (7 bases). The CDR3 consists of 14 residues. Germline V CDR1 and CDR2: LGHDT, YNNKEL (reference sequence). Trimming stripped 8 bases from V and 2 bases from J, with 13 bases between.

This clonotype turned up a few times. The V and J genes are TRBV3-1 and TRBJ2-3, with a possible D match to TRBD1 (8 bases). CDR1 and CDR2 from the germline V gene are LGHDT and YNNKEL (reference sequence). V was shortened by 4 bases and J by 1 base, with 12 bases between the two germline ends. CDR3 length: 15 amino acids. The CDR3 DNA reads as TGTGCCAGCAGCCGCGGGGGACAGGGCACAGATACGCAGTATTTT. It codes for CASSRGGQGTDTQYF.

This clonotype was seen a handful of times. The chain uses TRBV7-2 and TRBJ2-7; TRBD2 matches 7 bases. From germline, CDR1 is SGHTA and CDR2 FQGNSA. Germline trimming cut 2 bases from V and 0 bases from J; bases unmatched to any gene: 4. This CDR3 has 15 amino acids. In DNA, the CDR3 is TGTGCCAGCAGCTTAAGCGGGAAACCCTCCTACGAGCAGTACTTC. Its translation: CASSLSGKPSYEQYF. The full variable domain, in which reference TRBV7-2 and TRBJ2-7 provide the parts outside the CDR3, is GAGVSQSPSNKVTEKGKDVELRCDPISGHTALYWYRQSLGQGLEFLIYFQGNSAPDKSGLPSDRFSAERTGGSVSTLTIQRTQQEDSAVYLCASSLSGKPSYEQYFGPGTRLTVT.

This clonotype was counted at least ten times. The chain uses TRBV12-3 or TRBV12-4 and TRBJ2-1; TRBD2 agrees at 8 bases. After removal of 1 base from V and 4 bases from J, the junction contained 3 bases not matched to a gene. There are 15 residues in the CDR3. The CDR3 nucleotides are TGTGCCAGCAGTTTAGGGGGACTAGGGTACAATGAGCAGTTCTTC. It is translated as CASSLGGLGYNEQFF.

This clonotype was seen repeatedly, ten times or more. The rearrangement joins TRBV12-3 or TRBV12-4 to TRBJ2-5, with TRBD2 matching over 11 bases. This CDR3 has 15 residues. With 5 bases clipped from V and 5 bases from J, the junction kept 7 bases outside the gene matches. Written as DNA, the CDR3 is TGTGCCAGCAGTCCGACCACTAGCGGGGGCGAGACCCAGTACTTC. It encodes CASSPTTSGGETQYF.

The rearrangement joins TRBV7-8 to TRBJ2-1; possibly TRBD1 or TRBD2 for D (5 bases each). CDR1 and CDR2 from the germline V gene are SGHVS and FQNEAQ. The V and J ends lost 2 bases and 2 bases respectively, with 16 bases between them. The CDR3 contains 17 residues. CDR3 nucleotide sequence: TGTGCCAGCAGCTTATCGTTTGTGGGGGTCCCCTACAATGAGCAGTTCTTC. Translating gives CASSLSFVGVPYNEQFF.

The J gene is TRBJ1-2, the V gene TRBV6-5; no clear D. The germline V gene has CDR1 MNHEY and CDR2 SVGAGI. With 0 bases removed from V and 7 bases from J, the gap between germline ends came to 12 bases. The CDR3 is 14 amino acids. This chain's CDR3 is CASSYSPVLSGYTF. In DNA, the CDR3 is TGTGCCAGCAGTTACTCTCCAGTTTTGTCTGGCTACACCTTC.

The CDR3 DNA reads TGTGCCAGCAGCAAGGAGGCGCCTTGTACACACGAGCAGTACTTC. Translated, it gives CASSKEAPCTHEQYF. This chain links TRBV3-1 with TRBJ2-7; a possible D gene is TRBD2 (5 bases). V lost 5 bases and J lost 5, with 19 bases in between. CDR1 and CDR2 (germline): LGHDT, YNNKEL (reference sequence). CDR3 length: 15 residues.

This clonotype was counted a few times. This chain joins TRBV4-3 and TRBJ2-7; D perhaps matches TRBD2 (6 bases). The CDR3 loop spans 15 amino acids. Germline V gene lookup returns CDR1 LGHNA and CDR2 YSLEER. The V gene lost 0 bases and the J gene lost 3 bases, with 12 bases spanning the gap. The CDR3 DNA reads TGCGCCAGCAGCCAAGATTTGGGGGAGGTCTACGAGCAGTACTTC. Its translation: CASSQDLGEVYEQYF.

This clonotype came up many times. The chain uses TRBV18 and TRBJ2-1; 12 nucleotides align to TRBD2. The CDR3 length is 14 residues. Trimming cost V 5 bases and J 7 bases; bases outside gene matches: 3. Germline values: CDR1 KGHSH, CDR2 LQKENI. The CDR3 nucleotides read TGTGCCAGCTCATTCGGGACTAGCGGGAATGAGCAGTTCTTC. Encoded protein: CASSFGTSGNEQFF. The whole variable domain, remainder taken from reference TRBV18 and TRBJ2-1, is NAGVMQNPRHLVRRRGQEARLRCSPMKGHSHVYWYRQLPEEGLKFMVYLQKENIIDESGMPKERFSAEFPKEGPSILRIQQVVRGDSAAYFCASSFGTSGNEQFFGPGTRLTVL.

In this sample, this clonotype turned up a few times. V gene TRBV6-2 or TRBV6-3 combines with J gene TRBJ2-4; TRBD1 is a possible D gene (6 bases). The germline V gene encodes CDR1 MNHEY and CDR2 SVGEGT. CDR3 length equals 14 residues. V was pared by 6 bases and J by 9 bases, with 18 bases between. This CDR3 reads CASSRDPFRGIQYF. The CDR3 bases are TGTGCCAGCAGCCGGGACCCCTTCAGGGGCATTCAGTACTTC.

This clonotype appeared many times. The rearrangement joins TRBV12-3 or TRBV12-4 to TRBJ2-1; D ambiguous. The germline V and J ends were trimmed by 6 bases and 14 bases, with 20 bases remaining between them. CDR3 length: 13 residues. The CDR3 sequence: CASRPGPSSEEFF. The DNA for the CDR3 is TGTGCCAGCAGACCCGGACCGTCATCCGAGGAGTTCTTC.